What follows are 14 T cell receptor beta chains derived from one specimen sequenced in a study of metastatic and nonmetastatic thyroid tumors. From the PCR reads, TCRdb re-called clones with MiXCR. The table shows about 21,000 clones, with around 28% occurring only once. Every patient was untreated before thyroid surgery. Sequencing used blood. The receptors were sampled from a female donor with papillary thyroid cancer or a benign thyroid nodule (not recorded which). Some clones in this sample may be carry-over from other donors' samples.

The sample holds many counts of this clone. The chain links TRBV9 to TRBJ2-3; 10 bases line up with TRBD2. With 3 bases clipped from V and 2 bases from J, the junction kept 6 bases outside the gene matches. This CDR3 spans 16 amino acids. Germline-derived CDR1 and CDR2 are SGDLS and YYNGEE. The CDR3 nucleotides are TGTGCCAGCAGCGCCCGGGGACTAGCGATCACAGATACGCAGTATTTT. Translating gives CASSARGLAITDTQYF.

This chain joins TRBV11-2 and TRBJ2-1; 8 nucleotides line up with TRBD2. CDR3 length: 17 amino acids. Germline V gene lookup returns CDR1 SGHAT and CDR2 FQNNGV. V shed 3 bases, J shed 3 bases, and the junction held 10 bases outside the gene matches. CDR3 residues: CASSLTGGGFLYNEQFF. Written as DNA, the CDR3 is TGTGCCAGCAGCTTGACCGGCGGGGGGTTTCTCTACAATGAGCAGTTCTTC.

This clone rates as medium-sized. The junction departs from germline at one end; a sequencing error may be responsible. The chain couples TRBV11-2 to TRBJ2-7, with 9 bases identical to TRBD2. Germline V gene sequence: CDR1 SGHAT, CDR2 FQNNGV. The CDR3 runs to 13 residues. CDR3 coding DNA: TGTGCCAGCACCCCCACCTTAGCGGGGGCTCCACACTTC. Encoded protein: CASTPTLAGAPHF.

The sample holds many counts of this clone. This chain joins TRBV12-3 or TRBV12-4 and TRBJ2-3; D tentatively reads TRBD1 or TRBD2 (6 bases each). This CDR3 spans 15 amino acids. V shed 3 bases and J shed 4 bases, with 14 bases lying between them. Here the CDR3 DNA reads TGTGCCAGCAGTTTTGGGGGGCCCCCCCCAGATACGCAGTATTTT. This sequence encodes CASSFGGPPPDTQYF.

This clone was seen repeatedly, ten times or more. The chain couples TRBV4-1 to TRBJ2-1; 7 bases are a match to TRBD2. The CDR3 sequence is 16 residues long. Germline CDR1 is MGHRA and CDR2 is YSYEKL. The V and J ends lost 0 bases and 2 bases, in that order; junction bases with no gene match: 4. The CDR3 DNA reads TGCGCCAGCAGCCAAGAAAAGGCGGGGGCCTACAATGAGCAGTTCTTC. The encoded protein is CASSQEKAGAYNEQFF.

This clone was found many times. This chain connects TRBV4-1 to TRBJ2-5, with D possibly being TRBD1 or TRBD2 (5 bases each). There are 17 residues in the CDR3. CDR1 and CDR2 from the germline V gene are MGHRA and YSYEKL. V shed 4 bases and J shed 2 bases, with 20 bases lying between them. The CDR3 bases are TGCGCCAGCAGCCCCCGGTCGACAATCGGGGCACAAGAGACCCAGTACTTC. This gives the protein CASSPRSTIGAQETQYF.

This clone is labeled medium-sized. This chain joins TRBV19 and TRBJ2-6; no reliable D call. The CDR3 sequence is 15 residues long. Per germline, CDR1 LNHDA and CDR2 SQIVND (reference sequence). Trimming took off 10 bases at V and 4 bases at J, with 17 bases between the two ends. This chain's CDR3 is CATRRPESGANVLTF. CDR3 in DNA: TGTGCCACCCGGCGCCCGGAGTCCGGGGCCAACGTCCTGACTTTC.

By share, this clone counts as medium-sized. The V gene is TRBV20-1, the J gene TRBJ2-2; 8 nucleotides align to TRBD2. Germline V gene lookup returns CDR1 DFQATT and CDR2 SNEGSKA (reference sequence). This CDR3 has 14 amino acids. Unmatched junction bases numbered 1, after V lost 2 bases and J lost 2 bases. The CDR3 is CSARTSGNTGELFF. The CDR3 DNA sequence: TGCAGTGCTAGAACTAGCGGTAACACCGGGGAGCTGTTTTTT.

This clone was picked up many times. The V call is TRBV14, the J call TRBJ2-3, with 7 bases aligning to TRBD1. CDR1 and CDR2 from the germline V gene are SGHDN and FVKESK. The CDR3 runs to 14 residues. V lost 4 bases, J lost 1 base, and 2 bases stayed unmatched. This CDR3 reads CASSLGQGTDTQYF. Written as DNA, the CDR3 is TGTGCCAGCAGCCTCGGACAGGGCACAGATACGCAGTATTTT.

The chain combines TRBV19 with TRBJ1-2; D possibly corresponds to TRBD1 (5 bases). Germline V gene lookup returns CDR1 LNHDA and CDR2 SQIVND (reference sequence). CDR3 size: 16 residues. V lost 0 bases to trimming and J lost 8 bases, with 19 bases between them. The DNA for the CDR3 is TGTGCCAGTAGTATAGATTATTCCGGGACCAGTGGGGGCTACACCTTC. Encoded protein: CASSIDYSGTSGGYTF.

This clone was seen many times. The rearrangement links TRBV5-1 to TRBJ2-1; D is possibly TRBD2 (6 bases). The V end was cut by 0 bases, the J end by 8 bases, with 12 bases between. The germline CDR1 and CDR2 sequences are SGHRS and YFSETQ. This CDR3 spans 14 amino acids. CDR3 residues: CASSLVGGPHEQFF. The CDR3 nucleotides are TGCGCCAGCAGCTTGGTGGGAGGCCCCCATGAGCAGTTCTTC.

In this sample, this clone turned up a few times. The chain combines TRBV7-2 with TRBJ2-7; D is undetermined. Between the trimmed V and J ends, which lost 3 bases and 7 bases, there was a span of 10 bases. Germline values: CDR1 SGHTA, CDR2 FQGNSA. The CDR3 spans 12 residues. CDR3 DNA sequence: TGTGCCAGCAGCTTGACTTTTGGGGAGCAGTACTTC. Amino acids: CASSLTFGEQYF.

The chain carries TRBV7-2 and TRBJ2-2, with D maybe TRBD2 (5 bases). The V gene lost 5 bases and the J gene lost 2 bases, with 9 bases spanning the gap. The CDR3 is 14 residues long. CDR1 and CDR2 from the germline V gene are SGHTA and FQGNSA. This CDR3 is CASSPRANTGELFF. The CDR3 nucleotides read TGTGCCAGCAGCCCGAGGGCTAACACCGGGGAGCTGTTTTTT.

This clone was detected many times. This rearrangement joins TRBV7-2 to TRBJ2-5; 9 nucleotides match TRBD2. Germline-derived CDR1 and CDR2 are SGHTA and FQGNSA. Trimming took 1 base from V and 4 from J; bases not matched to a gene: 4. The CDR3 has 15 residues. The CDR3 is CASSLDSGGGETQYF. The CDR3 coding sequence is TGTGCCAGCAGCTTAGATAGCGGGGGTGGAGAGACCCAGTACTTC.